Shown below are 31 T cell receptor beta chains from a single sample sequenced in a study of blood T cell repertoires in COVID-19 (dated by TCRdb to about 2020). The method behind the library was the immunoSEQ multiplex PCR assay. TCRdb's version of the immuneACCESS table is confined to in-frame rearrangements and falls short of the full clone set. An unresolved V gene accounts for under half of the shortfall where checked; the remainder is of unknown origin. The sample table contains around 60,000 clones; only one count was recorded for 73% of them. Jointly, the top ten make up about 17% of the sample. The sample comprised peripheral blood. The receptors derive from a woman between 50 and 59 years old with active or convalescent COVID-19.

This chain joins TRBV27 and TRBJ2-1, with 9 bases lining up with TRBD2. Trimming at V came to 6 bases and at J to 10 bases, leaving 7 bases not matched to a gene. The CDR3 is 13 residues long. Germline V gene data show CDR1 as MNHEY and CDR2 as SMNVEV (reference sequence). The DNA for the CDR3 is TGTGCCAGCAGCCCCGGACTAGCGCACGAGCAGTTCTTC. Protein: CASSPGLAHEQFF.

The chain combines TRBV20-1 with TRBJ2-7; D gene unclear. CDR1 and CDR2 (germline): DFQATT, SNEGSKA (reference sequence). CDR3 length: 11 amino acids. V was trimmed by 3 bases and J by 3 bases, leaving 6 bases between them. The CDR3 protein is CSARVGYEQYF. CDR3 DNA: TGCAGTGCTAGGGTCGGCTACGAGCAGTACTTC.

This clone was seen more than once but under ten times. The genes are TRBV5-5 and TRBJ2-7; no definite D call. The CDR3 is 11 residues long. V was shortened by 5 bases and J by 4 bases, with 7 bases between the two germline ends. Germline CDR1 and CDR2: SGHKS and YYEKEE (reference sequence). The CDR3 DNA reads TGTGCCAGCAGGTTATTATACGAGCAGTACTTC. This sequence encodes CASRLLYEQYF.

The rearrangement uses TRBV5-1 and TRBJ1-3; the match to TRBD1 covers 10 bases. V lost 4 bases to trimming and J lost 7 bases; unmatched junction nucleotides: 8. Germline CDR1 is SGHRS and CDR2 is YFSETQ. The CDR3 spans 15 residues. This chain's CDR3 is CASSRTDRGQNTIYF. Written as DNA, the CDR3 is TGCGCCAGCAGCAGGACCGACAGGGGGCAGAACACCATATATTTT.

This sequence joins TRBV29-1 and TRBJ2-2; 9 nucleotides agree with TRBD2. V was pared by 1 base and J by 0 bases, with 3 bases of the junction left unmatched. The CDR3 extends over 16 amino acids. CDR1 SQVTM and CDR2 ANQGSEA come from the germline V gene. DNA of the CDR3: TGCAGCGTTGAAGCTAGCGGGAAATCGAACACCGGGGAGCTGTTTTTT. Protein: CSVEASGKSNTGELFF.

The chain employs TRBV18 and TRBJ1-2; TRBD1 agrees at 7 bases. Germline V gene sequence: CDR1 KGHSH, CDR2 LQKENI. The ends lost 5 bases at V and 8 bases at J; junction bases unmatched: 11. CDR3 length: 14 amino acids. The CDR3 sequence: CASSAGTERYGYTF. CDR3 DNA sequence: TGTGCCAGCTCAGCCGGGACAGAGAGATACGGCTACACCTTC. Full variable domain (outside the CDR3, taken from reference TRBV18 and TRBJ1-2): NAGVMQNPRHLVRRRGQEARLRCSPMKGHSHVYWYRQLPEEGLKFMVYLQKENIIDESGMPKERFSAEFPKEGPSILRIQQVVRGDSAAYFCASSAGTERYGYTFGSGTRLTVV.

This chain connects TRBV29-1 to TRBJ2-3, with 8 bases matching TRBD2. This CDR3 comprises 15 residues. Germline assignment: CDR1 SQVTM and CDR2 ANQGSEA. The ends lost 4 bases at V and 2 bases at J; junction bases unmatched: 8. CDR3 bases: TGCAGCGTTGCTGGCGTAGCGGGACACACAGATACGCAGTATTTT. Amino acids: CSVAGVAGHTDTQYF.

V is TRBV2 and J is TRBJ1-6, with 7 bases lining up with TRBD1. Germline V gene lookup returns CDR1 SNHLY and CDR2 FYNNEI. Trimming at V came to 7 bases and at J to 11 bases, leaving 11 bases not matched to a gene. This CDR3 has 14 residues. CDR3 loop: CASIIRQGYAPLHF. The CDR3, as DNA: TGTGCCAGCATCATTCGACAGGGCTACGCACCCCTCCACTTT.

The chain combines TRBV27 with TRBJ2-2, with 7 bases lining up with TRBD2. The J segment lost 5 bases and the V segment lost 7 bases, leaving 10 bases of the junction unmatched. The CDR3 covers 15 residues. Germline V gene data show CDR1 as MNHEY and CDR2 as SMNVEV (reference sequence). CDR3 in amino acids: CASISLGRGTGELFF. CDR3 bases: TGTGCCAGCATATCCTTAGGGCGGGGGACCGGGGAGCTGTTTTTT.

The CDR3 spells CASSRGQVLAKNIQYF. The CDR3 DNA sequence: TGTGCCAGCAGCCGAGGACAGGTTTTAGCCAAAAACATTCAGTACTTC. The chain joins TRBV2 to TRBJ2-4; 7 bases map to TRBD1. The germline CDR1 and CDR2 sequences are SNHLY and FYNNEI. The CDR3 covers 16 residues. J gave up 0 bases and V 6 bases, and 8 bases lay outside the gene matches.

This clone was counted only a few times. The V call is TRBV24-1, the J call TRBJ2-7; a possible D gene is TRBD1 (6 bases). V was cut by 3 bases and J by 5 bases, with 19 bases left in between. This CDR3 comprises 16 residues. Germline CDR1 KGHDR, CDR2 SFDVKD. CDR3 in DNA: TGTGCCACCAGTGATGCCGACAGGTGGAGAGAAGACGAGCAGTACTTC. Translated: CATSDADRWREDEQYF.

The chain couples TRBV10-3 to TRBJ2-4; 8 positions agree with TRBD1. Germline lookup yields CDR1 ENHRY and CDR2 SYGVKD. The length of the CDR3 is 18 residues. With 3 bases clipped from V and 0 bases from J, the junction kept 10 bases outside the gene matches. CDR3 nucleotide sequence: TGTGCCATCAGTGAAACAGGGGGATCCCTACTAGCCAAAAACATTCAGTACTTC. It is translated as CAISETGGSLLAKNIQYF.

V usage is TRBV5-1 and J usage is TRBJ1-4; D ambiguous. The CDR3 totals 12 residues. With 4 bases removed from V and 14 bases from J, the gap between germline ends came to 15 bases. Germline-derived CDR1 and CDR2 are SGHRS and YFSETQ. The CDR3 nucleotides are TGCGCCAGCAGCGATACCCGGAACGGGCTGTTTTTT. Translation gives CASSDTRNGLFF.

The genes are TRBV15 and TRBJ2-5; TRBD1 is a possible D gene (6 bases). Germline V lookup: CDR1 LNHNV, CDR2 YYDKDF (reference sequence). This CDR3 has 13 amino acids. Trimming took 6 bases from V and 4 from J, leaving 12 bases between them. The CDR3 sequence: CATRARGGETQYF. The CDR3 DNA is TGTGCCACCAGAGCCAGGGGTGGAGAGACCCAGTACTTC.

The chain links TRBV6-4 to TRBJ2-2; 10 bases are a match to TRBD2. Trimming at V came to 5 bases and at J to 3 bases, leaving 9 bases not matched to a gene. Germline CDR1 reads MRHNA; CDR2 reads SNTAGT. The CDR3 is made up of 17 amino acids. The CDR3 bases are TGTGCCAGCAGTAGAATAGCGGGAGGACTTTACACCGGGGAGCTGTTTTTT. It specifies CASSRIAGGLYTGELFF.

The chain has TRBV27 and TRBJ1-5; possible D gene TRBD1, 6 bases. The V gene's germline CDR1 is MNHEY and CDR2 SMNVEV (reference sequence). The CDR3 totals 14 residues. Trimming removed 6 bases from V and 0 bases from J, with 9 bases in between. In nucleotides, the CDR3 is TGTGCCAGCAGGAAGGGACATAGCAATCAGCCCCAGCATTTT. This codes for CASRKGHSNQPQHF.

V gene TRBV3-1 (or the pseudogene TRBV3-2) combines with J gene TRBJ1-4, with 9 positions matching TRBD1. This CDR3 comprises 15 residues. The germline gives CDR1 LGHDT, CDR2 YNNKEL (reference sequence). V shed 1 base and J 7 bases; nucleotides not matched to a gene: 4. CDR3 bases: TGTGCCAGCAGCCAAGGGACAGGGGAAGGTGAAAAACTGTTTTTT. This encodes CASSQGTGEGEKLFF.

This chain uses TRBV7-9 with TRBJ1-1, with D possibly being TRBD1 (5 bases). The CDR3 loop spans 16 amino acids. Trimming took off 5 bases at V and 1 base at J, with 17 bases between the two ends. In germline, CDR1 is SEHNR, CDR2 FQNEAQ (reference sequence). CDR3 nucleotide sequence: TGTGCCAGCAGCCTAGGGGCGGGATCTAAGAACACTGAAGCTTTCTTT. Translation: CASSLGAGSKNTEAFF.

This clone was seen just once. The chain employs TRBV28 and TRBJ2-1; TRBD2 aligns across 10 bases. CDR1 and CDR2 (germline): MDHEN, SYDVKM. The CDR3 has 14 residues. Trimming took 7 bases from V and 7 from J; bases not matched to a gene: 7. The CDR3 DNA reads TGTGCCAGCAAACCTAGCGGGAGACTGAATGAGCAGTTCTTC. Its translation: CASKPSGRLNEQFF.

The chain joins TRBV2 to TRBJ1-5; 9 bases match TRBD1. The junction had 10 bases not matched to a gene; V was cut back by 6 bases and J by 7 bases. The CDR3 has 15 residues. CDR1 and CDR2 from the germline V gene are SNHLY and FYNNEI. CDR3 sequence reads: CASSLSRQGVQPQHF. CDR3 nucleotide sequence: TGTGCCAGCAGCCTATCCCGACAGGGGGTACAGCCCCAGCATTTT. Based on the CDR3 plus reference TRBV2 and TRBJ1-5, the full variable domain is EPEVTQTPSHQVTQMGQEVILRCVPISNHLYFYWYRQILGQKVEFLVSFYNNEISEKSEIFDDQFSVERPDGSNFTLKIRSTKLEDSAMYFCASSLSRQGVQPQHFGDGTRLSIL.

The V and J genes are TRBV2 and TRBJ2-7; TRBD1 might be the D (6 bases). The V and J ends lost 6 bases and 3 bases respectively, with 9 bases between them. The CDR3 length is 12 residues. Per the germline V gene, CDR1 is SNHLY and CDR2 is FYNNEI. CDR3 nucleotide sequence: TGTGCCAGCAGGGCACAGGGCTACGAGCAGTACTTC. Translating gives CASRAQGYEQYF.

Turning to this clone: Distinct nucleotide sequences in the sample also encode this CDR3. The chain carries TRBV7-8 and TRBJ2-1; no definite D call. The CDR3 totals 14 residues. Germline V lookup: CDR1 SGHVS, CDR2 FQNEAQ. The germline V and J ends were trimmed by 1 base and 4 bases, with 8 bases remaining between them. CDR3 sequence (DNA): TGTGCCAGCAGCTTAGTATCCAGATACAATGAGCAGTTCTTC. Protein: CASSLVSRYNEQFF.

This clone showed up just a few times. This chain joins TRBV3-1 (or the pseudogene TRBV3-2) and TRBJ1-3; D call uncertain. The germline V gene encodes CDR1 LGHDT and CDR2 YNNKEL (reference sequence). V was trimmed by 0 bases and J by 0 bases, leaving 9 bases between them. The CDR3 totals 16 residues. The CDR3 bases are TGTGCCAGCAGCCAAGATCGAGGGAGCTCTGGAAACACCATATATTTT. Its translation: CASSQDRGSSGNTIYF.

The J gene is TRBJ2-3, the V gene TRBV7-2; weak D call: TRBD1 (5 bases). The CDR3 runs to 16 residues. Deletions cut 6 bases from V and 9 bases from J, with 25 bases between. Germline CDR1 reads SGHTA; CDR2 reads FQGNSA. The CDR3 is CASSLSFADWGSTQYF. The CDR3 nucleotides are TGTGCCAGCAGTCTCTCTTTCGCGGATTGGGGCTCCACGCAGTATTTT.

The chain joins TRBV4-2 to TRBJ1-3, with a weak D call TRBD1 (5 bases). The CDR3 extends over 14 amino acids. The V gene's germline CDR1 is LGHNA and CDR2 YNFKEQ. V was pared by 2 bases and J by 4 bases, with 9 bases between. The CDR3 DNA reads TGTGCCAGCAGCCAAAGGGGTTCAGGAAACACCATATATTTT. Amino acids: CASSQRGSGNTIYF.

The chain uses TRBV5-1 and TRBJ2-7; a weak D match, TRBD2 (7 bases). Germline CDR1 and CDR2: SGHRS and YFSETQ. Deletions cut 0 bases from V and 2 bases from J, with 9 bases between. The CDR3 is 14 residues long. The DNA of the CDR3 is TGCGCCAGCAGCTTGGAAGGGGGGGCCTACGAGCAGTACTTC. The encoded protein is CASSLEGGAYEQYF.

The V gene is TRBV29-1, the J gene TRBJ2-2; D gene uncertain. Germline CDR1 and CDR2: SQVTM and ANQGSEA. Trimming cost V 3 bases and J 3 bases, with 5 bases left between them. CDR3 length: 12 residues. CDR3 region: CSVDADTGELFF. DNA of the CDR3: TGCAGCGTTGACGCAGACACCGGGGAGCTGTTTTTT.

This clone has more than one count but fewer than ten. The rearrangement uses TRBV5-6 and TRBJ1-2; D ambiguous. The CDR3 extends over 14 amino acids. V lost 0 bases to trimming and J lost 4 bases, with 10 bases between them. Germline loops: CDR1 SGHDT, CDR2 YYEEEE. The CDR3 here is CASSLEAETYGYTF. The CDR3, as DNA: TGTGCCAGCAGCTTGGAGGCGGAAACCTATGGCTACACCTTC.

The CDR3: CASSVVSTSKPHEQYF. CDR3 in DNA: TGTGCCAGCAGCGTAGTTAGCACTTCCAAGCCCCACGAGCAGTACTTC. The gene calls are TRBV9 and TRBJ2-7; D unresolved. Germline V gene sequence: CDR1 SGDLS, CDR2 YYNGEE. Trimming stripped 0 bases from V and 5 bases from J, with 18 bases between. The CDR3 contains 16 residues.

As DNA, the CDR3 is TGTGCCAGCAGCCAAGTAGTCGGACAGGGCAATTCACCCCTCCACTTT. As protein: CASSQVVGQGNSPLHF. V is TRBV4-2 and J is TRBJ1-6; 8 nucleotides align to TRBD1. Germline V gene lookup returns CDR1 LGHNA and CDR2 YNFKEQ. The CDR3 consists of 16 residues. V was clipped by 1 base and J by 7 bases; unmatched bases: 6.

The chain couples TRBV6-1 to TRBJ1-5, with D unclear. This CDR3 comprises 12 residues. Trimming took off 2 bases at V and 4 bases at J, with 3 bases between the two ends. CDR1 and CDR2 (germline): MNHNS, SASEGT. In DNA, the CDR3 is TGTGCCAGCAGTGAATCTAATCAGCCCCAGCATTTT. This codes for CASSESNQPQHF.